One sample yielded the 11 T cell receptor beta chains listed below, sequenced in a study of tumor and adjacent non-tumor tissue in lung cancer. The library came from three nested PCR rounds adapted from ARM-PCR protocols. TCRdb processed the multiplex PCR reads anew with MiXCR; each CDR3 protein has one entry. Of under 95,000 distinct CDR3 sequences listed, around 71% are singletons. This sample's RNA came from whole unsorted tissue. Input material: lung tumor tissue. These receptors were taken from a man aged 55 to 70 with non-small cell lung cancer.

Concerning this clonotype itself: Mismatch with germline at one junction end may stem from a read error. This chain joins TRBV20-1 and TRBJ1-1, with D possibly TRBD1 on 5 matching bases. CDR1 and CDR2 (germline): DFQATT, SNEGSKA (reference sequence). There are 15 residues in the CDR3. The CDR3 loop is CSAREGPQGPTEDFF. The CDR3 region has the DNA TGCAGTGCTAGAGAGGGCCCCCAGGGACCCACTGAAGATTTCTTT.

This clonotype has only a few counts. The chain joins TRBV25-1 to TRBJ2-5, with 7 nucleotides matching TRBD1. V was clipped by 4 bases and J by 11 bases; unmatched bases: 1. The CDR3 is made up of 10 amino acids. The germline CDR1 and CDR2 sequences are MGHDK and SYGVNS. The CDR3 coding sequence is TGTGCCAGCAGTGGGGACAGTCAGTACTTC. It translates to CASSGDSQYF.

A word on this clonotype: Germline is not matched at one junction end, which may reflect a read error. The CDR3 protein is CSARYLSVYNEQLF. CDR3 bases: TGCAGTGCTAGGTACCTTAGCGTCTACAATGAGCAGCTCTTC. The rearrangement joins TRBV20-1 to TRBJ2-1; TRBD2 might be the D (5 bases). CDR3 size: 14 residues. Germline lookup yields CDR1 DFQATT and CDR2 SNEGSKA (reference sequence).

This clonotype was recorded once. Since a much larger clone is just one base distant, this may be a read error. This chain connects TRBV7-9 to TRBJ2-1; 7 positions agree with TRBD1. This CDR3 region has 16 residues. Germline V gene data show CDR1 as SEHNR and CDR2 as FQNEAQ (reference sequence). V lost 2 bases and J lost 7; bases outside the gene matches: 11. The CDR3 bases are TGTGCCAGCAGCTTAACCCCGACAGGGCGCCGAAATGAGCAGTTCTTC. It yields the protein CASSLTPTGRRNEQFF. Complete variable domain (other parts from reference TRBV7-9 and TRBJ2-1): DTGVSQNPRHKITKRGQNVTFRCDPISEHNRLYWYRQTLGQGPEFLTYFQNEAQLEKSRLLSDRFSAERPKGSFSTLEIQRTEQGDSAMYLCASSLTPTGRRNEQFFGPGTRLTVL.

The J gene is TRBJ1-2, the V gene TRBV7-9, with 11 bases lining up with TRBD1. The CDR3 is made up of 14 amino acids. J gave up 5 bases and V 7 bases, and 6 bases lay outside the gene matches. Per germline, CDR1 SEHNR and CDR2 FQNEAQ (reference sequence). The CDR3 DNA is TGTGCCAGCATCCCGGGACAGGGGGAGTATGGCTACACCTTC. Translation gives CASIPGQGEYGYTF.

With regard to this clonotype: Possible read error: a much larger clone is one base away. The rearrangement links TRBV2 to TRBJ2-3; possibly TRBD1 for D (6 bases). Germline V gene sequence: CDR1 SNHLY, CDR2 FYNNEI. There are 13 residues in the CDR3. Written as DNA, the CDR3 is TGTGCCAGCAGCGGACAGAGCACAGATATGCAGTATTTT. Amino acid sequence: CASSGQSTDMQYF.

This clonotype was seen just once. This may stem from a read error, because a much larger clone lies one nucleotide away. The chain links TRBV28 to TRBJ2-4; D is possibly TRBD2 (5 bases). CDR3 length equals 14 residues. V gave up 3 bases and J gave up 6 bases, with 12 bases separating them. Germline loops: CDR1 MDHEN, CDR2 SYDVKM. The CDR3 is CASSLTARANIQYF. The DNA for the CDR3 is TGTGCCAGCAGTTTGACCGCGAGGGCAAACATTCAGTACTTC.

Comments on this clonotype: This CDR3 is missing its conserved last phenylalanine or tryptophan, likely due to a read error. It is unclear where the CDR3 begins or ends on the DNA, so no DNA is shown, and the CDR3 is as TCRdb lists it. The chain uses TRBV4-1 and TRBJ1-1; the table calls TRBD1, which could not be checked here. CDR1 MGHRA and CDR2 YSYEKL come from the germline V gene. The CDR3 numbers 16 amino acids, ends counted. Here the CDR3 reads CASSRSAPGSNTEVFI.

This clonotype was counted between two and nine times. It may be a read error: a sequence one base away is much more abundant. This chain connects TRBV7-8 to TRBJ1-2, with D maybe TRBD1 (6 bases). Germline CDR1 reads SGHVS; CDR2 reads FQNEAQ. The CDR3 consists of 12 residues. The CDR3 loop is CAGSLGADGYTF. For the CDR3, the DNA is TGTGCCGGCAGCTTGGGGGCGGATGGCTACACCTTC.

The chain is built from TRBV7-9 and TRBJ2-6, with a possible D match to TRBD1 (5 bases). V dropped 5 bases and J dropped 1 base, with 15 bases sitting between them. The CDR3 loop spans 17 amino acids. Germline-derived CDR1 and CDR2 are SEHNR and FQNEAQ (reference sequence). Here the CDR3 DNA reads TGTGCCAGCAGCCGGACAAGGAGAATGTCTGGGGCCAACGTCCTGACTTTC. Protein: CASSRTRRMSGANVLTF. Full variable domain (missing parts from reference TRBV7-9 and TRBJ2-6): DTGVSQNPRHKITKRGQNVTFRCDPISEHNRLYWYRQTLGQGPEFLTYFQNEAQLEKSRLLSDRFSAERPKGSFSTLEIQRTEQGDSAMYLCASSRTRRMSGANVLTFGAGSRLTVL.

This clonotype was recorded at least ten times. V usage is TRBV5-6 and J usage is TRBJ2-1, with 8 bases that match TRBD2. Looked up from germline, CDR1 is SGHDT and CDR2 is YYEEEE. V dropped 4 bases and J dropped 8; count of bases not matched to a gene: 8. CDR3 length: 14 amino acids. CDR3 coding DNA: TGTGCCAGCAGCCCCGGGACTAGATTCGATGAGCAGTTCTTC. Its protein is CASSPGTRFDEQFF.